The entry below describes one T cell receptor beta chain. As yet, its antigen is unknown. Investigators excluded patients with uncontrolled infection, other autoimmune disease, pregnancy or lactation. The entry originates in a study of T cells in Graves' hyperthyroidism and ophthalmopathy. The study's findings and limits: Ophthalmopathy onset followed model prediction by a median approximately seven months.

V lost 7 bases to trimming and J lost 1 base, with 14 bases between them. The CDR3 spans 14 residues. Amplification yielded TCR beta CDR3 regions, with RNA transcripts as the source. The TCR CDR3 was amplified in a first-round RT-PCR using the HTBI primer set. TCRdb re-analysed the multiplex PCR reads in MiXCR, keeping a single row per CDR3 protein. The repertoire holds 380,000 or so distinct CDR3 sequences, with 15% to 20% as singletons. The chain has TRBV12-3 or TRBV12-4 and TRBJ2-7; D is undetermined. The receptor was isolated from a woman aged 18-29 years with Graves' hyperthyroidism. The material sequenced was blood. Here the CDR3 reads CASIEGRRSYEQYF. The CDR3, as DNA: TGTGCCAGCATCGAAGGACGCCGATCCTACGAGCAGTACTTC.